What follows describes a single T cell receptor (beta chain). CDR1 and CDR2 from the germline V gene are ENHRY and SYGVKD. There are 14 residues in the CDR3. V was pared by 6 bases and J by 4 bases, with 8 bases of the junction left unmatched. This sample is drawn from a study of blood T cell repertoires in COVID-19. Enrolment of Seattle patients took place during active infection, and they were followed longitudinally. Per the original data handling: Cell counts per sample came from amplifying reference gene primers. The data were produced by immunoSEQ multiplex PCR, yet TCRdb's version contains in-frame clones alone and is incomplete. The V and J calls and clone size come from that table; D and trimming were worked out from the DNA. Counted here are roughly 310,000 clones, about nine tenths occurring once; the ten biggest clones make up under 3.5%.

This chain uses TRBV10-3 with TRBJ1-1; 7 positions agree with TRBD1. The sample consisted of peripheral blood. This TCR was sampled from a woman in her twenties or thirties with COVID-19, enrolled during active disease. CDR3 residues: CAIRDEGAPTEAFF. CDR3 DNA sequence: TGTGCCATCAGGGACGAGGGGGCGCCCACTGAAGCTTTCTTT.